These T cell receptor beta chains were read from a single sample in a study of blood T cell repertoires in COVID-19. Produced via immunoSEQ multiplex PCR; TCRdb's table is partial and in-frame only. The sample has 150,000 to 200,000 clones; 85% to 90% are singletons. The sample consisted of peripheral blood. The receptors stem from a person between 70 and 80 years old with COVID-19, enrolled during active disease. The CDR3 runs from the conserved cysteine through the conserved F or W. The order of the fields is CDR3 length, J gene, V gene, D gene, clone size, CDR3 protein, CDR3 DNA. The D gene is left open where the match is weak. Clone size is not always given. Where it is, it says once, few, many or a class for expanded clones.

13	TRBJ2-5	TRBV2	NA	NA	CASQRVAQETQYF	TGTGCCAGCCAGCGGGTGGCCCAAGAGACCCAGTACTTC
15	TRBJ2-5	TRBV7-9	NA	NA	CASSLRTGIQETQYF	TGTGCCAGCAGCCTACGAACAGGTATCCAAGAGACCCAGTACTTC
22	TRBJ2-1	TRBV13	TRBD1	once	CASSLGLGGDRGNINLYNEQFF	TGTGCCAGCAGCTTAGGCCTGGGTGGGGACAGGGGGAATATTAATTTGTACAATGAGCAGTTCTTC
17	TRBJ1-2	TRBV4-3	NA	NA	CASSQVGRRGLDSGYTF	TGCGCCAGCAGCCAAGTTGGTCGCAGGGGCCTCGATTCTGGCTACACCTTC
15	TRBJ2-1	TRBV9	TRBD1	NA	CASSGGTVAYNEQFF	TGTGCCAGCAGCGGGGGGACAGTAGCCTACAATGAGCAGTTCTTC
16	TRBJ2-2	TRBV3-1/TRBV3-2	TRBD2	NA	CASSHLGTSGSGELFF	TGTGCCAGCAGCCACCTCGGGACTAGCGGGTCCGGGGAGCTGTTTTTT
12	TRBJ1-2	TRBV13	NA	NA	CASSSRGLGYTF	TGTGCCAGCAGCTCAAGAGGGTTAGGCTACACCTTC
15	TRBJ1-2	TRBV19	TRBD1	NA	CASSIFNRGNYGYTF	TGTGCCAGTAGTATTTTTAACAGGGGGAACTATGGCTACACCTTC
14	TRBJ2-2	TRBV19	TRBD1	NA	CASSEQGLIGELFF	TGTGCCAGTAGTGAACAGGGGTTGATCGGGGAGCTGTTTTTT
16	TRBJ2-2	TRBV7-3	TRBD1	NA	CASSPEPGQTSGELFF	TGTGCCAGCAGCCCTGAGCCGGGACAGACCTCCGGGGAGCTGTTTTTT
16	TRBJ1-5	TRBV7-2	NA	NA	CASSFAGGAGNQPQHF	TGTGCCAGCAGCTTCGCTGGGGGGGCGGGCAATCAGCCCCAGCATTTT
14	TRBJ2-3	TRBV19	NA	once	CASRTGVSTDTQYF	TGTGCCAGTAGAACGGGAGTCAGCACAGATACGCAGTATTTT
19	TRBJ2-1	TRBV10-3	TRBD2	NA	CAISESPGTSGRGGNEQFF	TGTGCCATCAGTGAGTCTCCCGGGACTAGCGGAAGGGGAGGCAATGAGCAGTTCTTC
13	TRBJ1-6	TRBV3-1/TRBV3-2	TRBD1	NA	CASTTGGNSPLHF	TGTGCCAGCACAACAGGGGGGAATTCACCCCTCCACTTT
14	TRBJ2-1	TRBV20-1	TRBD2	NA	CSASRRGVNNEQFF	TGCAGTGCTAGTCGGCGGGGGGTAAACAATGAGCAGTTCTTC
16	TRBJ2-5	TRBV5-1	TRBD2	NA	CASAPVSGGAEETQYF	TGCGCCAGCGCCCCTGTTTCGGGGGGGGCCGAGGAGACCCAGTACTTC